The rows below give T cell receptor beta chains drawn from one sample of a study of tumor and adjacent non-tumor tissue in lung cancer. Each CDR3 protein is one row after TCRdb ran MiXCR on the multiplex PCR reads. The table lists fewer than 100,000 distinct CDR3 sequences, around 70% of them singletons. Sequenced: lung tumor tissue. The receptors derive from a woman in her thirties or forties with non-small cell lung cancer. CDR3s include the opening cysteine and the closing phenylalanine or tryptophan. The D gene is left open where the match is weak.

14 TRBV24-1 . CATSDSWDNSTQYF
17 TRBV9 TRBD2 CASSVELAGGTKDTQYF
13 TRBV5-6 . CASSGDLTDTQYF
15 TRBV24-1 . CATSDTKGYSYDQYF
15 TRBV20-1 TRBD2 CSARDTGGGGYEQFF
12 TRBV6-1 . CASTGLGDEQYF
15 TRBV6-5 TRBD1 CASRKIQGAGQPHHF
16 TRBV10-1 TRBD2 CASSEPSGGTKETQYF
14 TRBV6-2/TRBV6-3 . CASSPRMGGDTQYF
11 TRBV30 . CAWKIAYGYTF
16 TRBV28 TRBD1 CASSSGTGTANYGYTF
14 TRBV11-1 . CASRLESGAYEQYF
20 TRBV25-1 . CASSEYVTEATVPDNQPQHF
15 TRBV6-2/TRBV6-3 . CASSSRRARNQPQHF
12 TRBV12-3/TRBV12-4 . CDSSSSSSPLHF
12 TRBV4-1 . CTSSQRGHPQFF
16 TRBV5-1 TRBD2 CASSLPSGSGEDTQYF
15 TRBV11-3 . CASSFRLQGNNEQFF
14 TRBV11-2 TRBD2 CASSVRGLRYEQYF
15 TRBV12-3/TRBV12-4 TRBD1 CASTPGRGSTGELFF
14 TRBV12-3/TRBV12-4 . CAGSASVGAYEQYF
14 TRBV5-6 . CASSYGQSSYEQYF
14 TRBV29-1 . CSVAAGQNRNEQFF
16 TRBV11-2 TRBD2 CASSLGLTSGSHEQFF
14 TRBV6-6 . CASSWGGAYNDQFF
17 TRBV6-1 TRBD1 CASRENRGDRDSYEQYF
16 TRBV11-2 . CASSLESGLADSEAFF
15 TRBV6-5 . CASTSRLSSYNEQFF
15 TRBV7-8 TRBD1 CASSLGGQGDHEQYF
15 TRBV11-2 . CVSSLNRPYTDTQYF
18 TRBV11-2 TRBD2 CASSSRIVTSGGHRDQFF
21 TRBV4-2 TRBD2 CASSQYNGLAGDSGTYNEEFF
13 TRBV5-1 . CASNSGLNYEQYF
17 TRBV11-2 . CASSPNLKGSRANVLTF
15 TRBV12-5 . CPSGFLQPGTDTQYF
15 TRBV4-2 TRBD1 CASSQGTGDNEKLFF
17 TRBV7-8 TRBD1 CDGSYYGQAAEVDTQYF
16 TRBV25-1 . CANSEWLGASTDTQYF
15 TRBV11-1 . CASSLWVTDYNEQFF
12 TRBV24-1 . CATSDYQYGYTF
19 TRBV4-2 TRBD2 CTSSQDYGTSGSIPDTQCF
13 TRBV19 . CASTLSGYGELFF
15 TRBV6-5 . CTTSYGGSGRYEQYF
15 TRBV6-6 TRBD1 CVNRKGQGFSDTQYF